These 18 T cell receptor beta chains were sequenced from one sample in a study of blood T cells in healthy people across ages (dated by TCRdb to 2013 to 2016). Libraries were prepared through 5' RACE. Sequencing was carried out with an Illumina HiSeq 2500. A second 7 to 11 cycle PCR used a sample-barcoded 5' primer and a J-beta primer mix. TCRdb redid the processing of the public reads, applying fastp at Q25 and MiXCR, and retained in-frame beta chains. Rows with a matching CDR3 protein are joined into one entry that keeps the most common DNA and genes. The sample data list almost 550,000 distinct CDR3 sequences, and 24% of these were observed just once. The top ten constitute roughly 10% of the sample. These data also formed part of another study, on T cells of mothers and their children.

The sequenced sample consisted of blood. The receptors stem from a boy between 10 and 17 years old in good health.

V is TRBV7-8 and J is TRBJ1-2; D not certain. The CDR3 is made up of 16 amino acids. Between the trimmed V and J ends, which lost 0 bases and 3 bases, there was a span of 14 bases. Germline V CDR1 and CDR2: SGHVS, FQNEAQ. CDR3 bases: TGTGCCAGCAGCTTAGCGAAGAGACGTGAGGACTATGGCTACACCTTC. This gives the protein CASSLAKRREDYGYTF.

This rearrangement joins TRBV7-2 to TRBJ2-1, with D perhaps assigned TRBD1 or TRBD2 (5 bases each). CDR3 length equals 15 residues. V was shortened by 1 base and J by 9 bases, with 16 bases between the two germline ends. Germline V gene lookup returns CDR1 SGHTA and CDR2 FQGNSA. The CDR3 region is CASSLEGTTRREQFF. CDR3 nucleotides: TGTGCCAGCAGCTTAGAGGGGACCACGCGCCGTGAGCAGTTCTTC.

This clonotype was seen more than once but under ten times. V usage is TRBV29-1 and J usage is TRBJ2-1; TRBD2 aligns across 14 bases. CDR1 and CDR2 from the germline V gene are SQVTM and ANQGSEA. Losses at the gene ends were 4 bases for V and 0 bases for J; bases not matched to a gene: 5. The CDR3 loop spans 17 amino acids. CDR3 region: CSVGGLAGVYSYNEQFF. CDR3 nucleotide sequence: TGCAGCGTTGGGGGACTAGCGGGGGTCTACTCCTACAATGAGCAGTTCTTC.

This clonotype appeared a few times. In nucleotides, the CDR3 is TGCGCCAGCAGCTTGTCATCCGAGTCTCTGAGCACAGATACGCAGTATTTT. Its protein product is CASSLSSESLSTDTQYF. V gene TRBV5-1 combines with J gene TRBJ2-3; D is unclear. Germline V gene lookup returns CDR1 SGHRS and CDR2 YFSETQ. CDR3 length equals 17 residues. Trimming took off 1 base at V and 0 bases at J, with 15 bases between the two ends.

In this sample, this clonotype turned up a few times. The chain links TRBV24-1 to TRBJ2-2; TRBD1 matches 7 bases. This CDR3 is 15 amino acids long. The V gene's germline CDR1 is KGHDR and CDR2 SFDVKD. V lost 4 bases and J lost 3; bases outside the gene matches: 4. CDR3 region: CATSDTGVDTGELFF. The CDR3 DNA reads TGTGCCACCAGTGACACAGGGGTGGACACCGGGGAGCTGTTTTTT.

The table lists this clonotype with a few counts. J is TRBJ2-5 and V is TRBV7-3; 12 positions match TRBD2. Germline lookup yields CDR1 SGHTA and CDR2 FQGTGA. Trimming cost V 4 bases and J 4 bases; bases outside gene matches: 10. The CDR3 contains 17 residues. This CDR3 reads CASSSGLAGTSRETQYF. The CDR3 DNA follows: TGTGCCAGCAGCTCTGGACTAGCGGGAACTTCGAGAGAGACCCAGTACTTC. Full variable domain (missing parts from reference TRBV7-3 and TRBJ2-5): GAGVSQTPSNKVTEKGKYVELRCDPISGHTALYWYRQSLGQGPEFLIYFQGTGAADDSGLPNDRFFAVRPEGSVSTLKIQRTERGDSAVYLCASSSGLAGTSRETQYFGPGTRLLVL.

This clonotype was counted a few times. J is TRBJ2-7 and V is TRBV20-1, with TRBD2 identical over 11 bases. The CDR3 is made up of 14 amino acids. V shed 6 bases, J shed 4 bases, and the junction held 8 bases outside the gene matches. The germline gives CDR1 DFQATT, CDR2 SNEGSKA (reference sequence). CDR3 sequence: CSAPRGLADYEQYF. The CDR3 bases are TGCAGTGCACCCAGGGGACTAGCGGATTACGAGCAGTACTTC.

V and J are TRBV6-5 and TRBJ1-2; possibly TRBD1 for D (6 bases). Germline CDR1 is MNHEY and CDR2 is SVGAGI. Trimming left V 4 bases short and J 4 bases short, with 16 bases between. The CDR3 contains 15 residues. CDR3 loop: CASSWTATGTYGYTF. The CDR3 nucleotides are TGTGCCAGCAGTTGGACCGCGACAGGCACCTATGGCTACACCTTC.

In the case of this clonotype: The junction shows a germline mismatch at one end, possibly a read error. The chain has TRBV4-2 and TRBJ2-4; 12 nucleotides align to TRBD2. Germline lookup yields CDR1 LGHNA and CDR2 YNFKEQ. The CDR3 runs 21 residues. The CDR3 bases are TGTGCCGGCAGCCCAATAGGGGGAGCGACTAGCGGGAGACCGACCAAAAACATTCAGTACTTC. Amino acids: CAGSPIGGATSGRPTKNIQYF.

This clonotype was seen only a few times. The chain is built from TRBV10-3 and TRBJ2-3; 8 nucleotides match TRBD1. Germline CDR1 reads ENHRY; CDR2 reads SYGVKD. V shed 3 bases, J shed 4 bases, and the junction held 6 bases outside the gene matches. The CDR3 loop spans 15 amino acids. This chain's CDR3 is CAISDGPGGADTQYF. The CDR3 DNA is TGTGCCATCAGTGACGGGCCAGGGGGCGCAGATACGCAGTATTTT.

CDR3 amino acids: CSASGQGNTEAFF. CDR3 coding DNA: TGCAGTGCTAGTGGCCAGGGGAACACTGAAGCTTTCTTT. V and J are TRBV20-1 and TRBJ1-1, with D possibly matching TRBD1 (5 bases). In germline, CDR1 is DFQATT, CDR2 SNEGSKA (reference sequence). V gave up 3 bases and J gave up 1 base, with 9 bases separating them. CDR3 length equals 13 residues.

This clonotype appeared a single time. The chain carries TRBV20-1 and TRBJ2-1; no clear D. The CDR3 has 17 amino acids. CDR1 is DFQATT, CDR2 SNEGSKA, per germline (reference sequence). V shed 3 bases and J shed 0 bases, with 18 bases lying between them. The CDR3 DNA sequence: TGCAGTGCTAGCTCCTTAGCAAGCCTGAGCTCCTACAATGAGCAGTTCTTC. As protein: CSASSLASLSSYNEQFF.

The CDR3 here is CATSRDRGSNQPQHF. For the CDR3, the DNA is TGTGCCACCAGCAGAGACAGGGGAAGCAATCAGCCCCAGCATTTT. The rearrangement links TRBV15 to TRBJ1-5; weak D call: TRBD1 (6 bases). Looked up from germline, CDR1 is LNHNV and CDR2 is YYDKDF (reference sequence). CDR3 size: 15 residues. Deletions cut 0 bases from V and 1 base from J, with 7 bases between.

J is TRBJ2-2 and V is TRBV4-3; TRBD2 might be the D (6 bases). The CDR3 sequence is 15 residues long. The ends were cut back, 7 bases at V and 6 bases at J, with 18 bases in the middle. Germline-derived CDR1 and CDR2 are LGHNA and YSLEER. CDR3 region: CASTYMVAGPGELFF. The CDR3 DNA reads TGCGCCAGCACCTATATGGTGGCGGGGCCCGGGGAGCTGTTTTTT.

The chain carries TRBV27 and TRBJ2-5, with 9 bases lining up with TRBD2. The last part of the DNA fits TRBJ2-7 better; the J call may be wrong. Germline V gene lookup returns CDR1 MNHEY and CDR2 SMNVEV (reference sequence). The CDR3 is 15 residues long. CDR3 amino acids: CASSLISGGSYEQYF. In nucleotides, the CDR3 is TGTGCCAGCAGTTTAATTAGCGGGGGATCCTACGAGCAGTACTTC.

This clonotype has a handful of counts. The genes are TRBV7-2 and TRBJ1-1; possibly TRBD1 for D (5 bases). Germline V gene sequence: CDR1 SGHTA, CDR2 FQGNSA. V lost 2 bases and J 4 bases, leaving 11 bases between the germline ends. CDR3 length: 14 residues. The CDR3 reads CASSLPAGGTEAFF. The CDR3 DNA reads TGTGCCAGCAGCTTACCGGCGGGGGGCACTGAAGCTTTCTTT.

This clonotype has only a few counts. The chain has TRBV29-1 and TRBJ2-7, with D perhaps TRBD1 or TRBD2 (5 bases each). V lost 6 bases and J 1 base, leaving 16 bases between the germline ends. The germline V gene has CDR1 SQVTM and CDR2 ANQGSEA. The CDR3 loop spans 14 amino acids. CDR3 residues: CSVLTGTPSYEQYF. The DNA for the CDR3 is TGCAGCGTCTTAACCGGGACGCCATCCTACGAGCAGTACTTC.

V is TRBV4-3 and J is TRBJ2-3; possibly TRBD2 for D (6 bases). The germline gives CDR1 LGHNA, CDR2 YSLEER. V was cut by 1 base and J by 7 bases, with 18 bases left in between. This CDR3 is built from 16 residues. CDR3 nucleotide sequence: TGCGCCAGCAGCCAAGCCGGGGGTGTAGGTCGTAATACGCAGTATTTT. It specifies CASSQAGGVGRNTQYF.